Sequencing of this T cell receptor (beta chain) was carried out in a study of T-cell memory formation after mild COVID-19. Study results and limitations: The SARS-CoV-2 specificity of second-wave clones reaching peak at day 37 remained unverified.

From the 5' RACE reads, TCRdb called clonotypes with MiXCR, one entry per CDR3 protein. The table includes approximately 450,000 distinct CDR3 sequences, 15% to 20% detected once. In regard to this clonotype: Its target is not known.

The germline gives CDR1 MNHEY, CDR2 SVGEGT. The CDR3 has 14 amino acids. V shed 10 bases and J shed 0 bases, with 14 bases lying between them. What was sequenced was PBMCs or a T cell subset sorted from them (not recorded which). The genes are TRBV6-2 or TRBV6-3 and TRBJ2-3; D might be TRBD2 (5 bases). This sequence was found in an adult woman who had mild COVID-19 (a few samples of this study predate the infection). Cell type and time point are not known. The DNA of the CDR3 is TGTGCCACCGCGGAGGTAGCTAGCACAGATACGCAGTATTTT. This translates into CATAEVASTDTQYF.